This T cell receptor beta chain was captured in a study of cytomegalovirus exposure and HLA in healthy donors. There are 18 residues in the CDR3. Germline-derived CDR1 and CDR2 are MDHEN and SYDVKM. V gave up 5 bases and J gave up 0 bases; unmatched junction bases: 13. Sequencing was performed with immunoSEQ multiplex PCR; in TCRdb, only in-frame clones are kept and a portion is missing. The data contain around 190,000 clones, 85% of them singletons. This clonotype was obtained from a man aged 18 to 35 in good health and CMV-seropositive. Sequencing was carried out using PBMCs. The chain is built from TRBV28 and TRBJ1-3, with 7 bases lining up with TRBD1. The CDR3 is CASSNRDSAYYSGNTIYF. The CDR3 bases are TGTGCCAGCAGTAACCGGGACAGCGCTTACTACTCTGGAAACACCATATATTTT.